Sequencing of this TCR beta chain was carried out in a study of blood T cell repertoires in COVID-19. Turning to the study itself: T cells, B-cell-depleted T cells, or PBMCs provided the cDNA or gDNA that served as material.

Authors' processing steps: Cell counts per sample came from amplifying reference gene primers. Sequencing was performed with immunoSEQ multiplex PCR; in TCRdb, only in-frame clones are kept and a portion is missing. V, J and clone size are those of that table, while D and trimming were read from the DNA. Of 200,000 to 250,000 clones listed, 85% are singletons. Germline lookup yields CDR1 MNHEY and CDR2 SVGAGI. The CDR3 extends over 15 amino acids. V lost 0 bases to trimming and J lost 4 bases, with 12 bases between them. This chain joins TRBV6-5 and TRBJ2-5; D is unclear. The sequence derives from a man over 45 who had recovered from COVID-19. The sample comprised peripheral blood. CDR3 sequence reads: CASSYSRGLRETQYF. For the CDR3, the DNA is TGTGCCAGCAGTTACTCTCGAGGCCTCCGAGAGACCCAGTACTTC.